This is a list of T cell receptor beta chains from one sample in a study of blood T cell repertoires in COVID-19. Produced via immunoSEQ multiplex PCR; TCRdb's table is partial and in-frame only. The repertoire holds hundreds of thousands of clones, with around nine tenths as singletons. Sequencing input: peripheral blood. These receptors were obtained from a man aged 55-75 years who had recovered from COVID-19. Both conserved end residues are part of each CDR3. A D gene is named only where the DNA matches it firmly.

TRBV18,TRBJ2-7,.,TGTGCCAGCTCACCTGCAGTTCTCTACGAGCAGTACTTC,CASSPAVLYEQYF
TRBV29-1,TRBJ1-1,.,TGCAGCGCGGGGAGACAGAACACTGAAGCTTTCTTT,CSAGRQNTEAFF
TRBV12-3/TRBV12-4,TRBJ2-2,.,TGTGCCAGCAGGGAACAGGAAACCGGGGAGCTGTTTTTT,CASREQETGELFF
TRBV3-1/TRBV3-2,TRBJ2-3,.,TGTGCCAGCAGCCAAGGGCCGATCGTGGATACGCAGTATTTT,CASSQGPIVDTQYF
TRBV3-1/TRBV3-2,TRBJ2-1,.,TGTGCCAGCAGCCAAGAAGCCCTGCCTTCCTACAATGAGCAGTTCTTC,CASSQEALPSYNEQFF
TRBV5-4,TRBJ1-6,.,TGTGCCAGCAGCTCTCCGGGGTTTACGAATTCACCCCTCCACTTT,CASSSPGFTNSPLHF
TRBV11-3,TRBJ1-2,TRBD1,TGTGCCAGCGCCTCCGGGACAGGGTATGATGGCTACACCTTC,CASASGTGYDGYTF
TRBV28,TRBJ2-7,.,TGTGCCAGCAGTTTCCCCGGGATCGTCTCCTACGAGCAGTACTTC,CASSFPGIVSYEQYF
TRBV5-1,TRBJ1-1,TRBD1,TGCGCCAGCAGCTATTCACAGGGGCCCGGGGCTGAAGCTTTCTTT,CASSYSQGPGAEAFF
TRBV19,TRBJ1-1,.,TGTGCCAGTAGCGAAAGGGGCGGGGGGTTCACTGAAGCTTTCTTT,CASSERGGGFTEAFF
TRBV6-5,TRBJ2-3,TRBD1,TGTGCCAGCAGTACCGGGACAGGGAGTGGAGATACGCAGTATTTT,CASSTGTGSGDTQYF
TRBV19,TRBJ2-1,.,TGTGCCAGTAGTATAGGTGGTAGAGAAAATGAGCAGTTCTTC,CASSIGGRENEQFF